The rows below give T cell receptor beta chains drawn from one sample of a study of Ad26.COV2.S vaccination and SARS-CoV-2 variants. Profiling relied on immunoSEQ multiplex PCR, and the TCRdb table lists in-frame clones only, not all of them. Of 400,000 to 500,000 clones detected, 70% to 90% appear once; the ten largest clones hold 3.6%. Sequenced material: peripheral blood, taken in a trial of Ad26.COV2.S vaccine versus placebo. The receptors derive from a person aged 18-65 years who received the Ad26.COV2.S COVID-19 vaccine or a placebo. Both conserved end residues are part of each CDR3. Clone size is given for some rows only: seen once, a few or many times, or a class if the clone is expanded.

TRBJ2-7 15 . TRBV3-1/TRBV3-2 CASSPTSGSSYEQYF
TRBJ2-3 13 . TRBV5-6 CASSSDSTDTQYF
TRBJ1-4 15 . TRBV6-1 CASSEADSGNEKLFF
TRBJ2-7 13 . TRBV30 CAWSVGLFEGQYF
TRBJ1-6 15 . TRBV7-9 CASSSGPRGNSPLHF
TRBJ1-1 13 once TRBV9 CASSATGDTEAFF
TRBJ2-1 14 . TRBV30 CAWRSEGLAQEQFF
TRBJ1-1 15 . TRBV19 CASSSMEGELTEAFF
TRBJ2-5 13 . TRBV12-3/TRBV12-4 CASSILARETQYF
TRBJ2-7 11 . TRBV28 CASTRRGNRYF
TRBJ2-7 12 . TRBV27 CASSDRSYEQYF
TRBJ2-6 17 . TRBV18 CASSTGTVVSGANVLTF
TRBJ2-1 13 . TRBV6-5 CASRVQGLDEQFF
TRBJ2-7 13 . TRBV12-3/TRBV12-4 CASSADTTYEQYF
TRBJ1-1 14 . TRBV30 CAWFDRGLVTEAFF
TRBJ1-1 14 . TRBV5-6 CASSLGAGGTEAFF
TRBJ2-3 16 . TRBV4-3 CASSQLAGGGSDTQYF
TRBJ1-1 14 once TRBV2 CASSPRQWNTEAFF
TRBJ2-7 16 . TRBV7-8 CASSLLAGGLTYEQYF
TRBJ1-5 15 few TRBV2 CASSAEVGGNQPQHF
TRBJ2-1 11 . TRBV30 CAWSQGDEQFF
TRBJ2-7 15 . TRBV2 CASRAGTASSYEQYF
TRBJ1-3 12 . TRBV5-6 CASSLYGNTIYF
TRBJ2-5 15 . TRBV4-3 CASSQSIGETETQYF
TRBJ2-7 13 . TRBV19 CASSIAPSYEQYF
TRBJ2-7 15 . TRBV18 CASSPRGQGAYEQYF
TRBJ2-4 15 . TRBV7-9 CASSLAPGREDIQYF
TRBJ1-1 15 . TRBV19 CASSRRGRMNTEAFF
TRBJ2-5 14 . TRBV15 CATSSRDTQETQYF
TRBJ2-3 15 . TRBV28 CASRQRQGGTDTQYF
TRBJ2-3 16 . TRBV6-6 CASSGTTLQSTDTQYF
TRBJ2-2 16 . TRBV15 CATSRVSGGNTGELFF
TRBJ2-7 17 . TRBV7-8 CASSLVSVAGAFYEQYF
TRBJ2-2 16 . TRBV7-2 CASSLAGRGNTGELFF
TRBJ2-5 16 . TRBV11-2 CASSLSGDRDQETQYF
TRBJ2-2 16 once TRBV5-5 CASSLLRGHNTGELFF
TRBJ2-5 15 . TRBV9 CASSVAEGALETQYF
TRBJ2-3 14 . TRBV29-1 CSADRGAATDTQYF
TRBJ2-3 16 . TRBV9 CASSVGPTGDSDTQYF
TRBJ1-5 17 . TRBV6-6 CASSRRDRGDGNQPQHF
TRBJ2-7 12 . TRBV28 CASSLTGNEQYF
TRBJ1-6 14 . TRBV2 CASMRLFYNSPLHF
TRBJ1-4 17 . TRBV5-4 CASSSGTAIATNEKLFF
TRBJ1-5 13 . TRBV6-5 CASRLEGNQPQHF
TRBJ2-2 15 . TRBV6-5 CASSYLGKNTGELFF
TRBJ2-1 17 . TRBV11-2 CASSLGLSGGATNEQFF
TRBJ2-3 15 . TRBV10-3 CAISESAESTDTQYF
TRBJ2-3 13 . TRBV7-6 CASSLRLMNTQYF
TRBJ2-3 16 . TRBV5-1 CASSPGTGGGTDTQYF
TRBJ2-7 16 . TRBV5-4 CASSGLAGEFADEQYF
TRBJ1-5 13 . TRBV28 CASKAGIFQPQHF
TRBJ2-1 13 . TRBV5-1 CASRPSSYNEQFF
TRBJ2-3 15 . TRBV5-5 CASSSLYGASDTQYF
TRBJ2-7 11 few TRBV29-1 CSVEVSYEQYF
TRBJ2-7 15 . TRBV6-6 CASDYRGRDAYEQYF
TRBJ1-5 17 . TRBV19 CASSTTYRGRSNQPQHF
TRBJ1-2 15 . TRBV28 CASSFRWGGSYGYTF
TRBJ2-1 20 . TRBV7-4 CASSLGTDDPSGGEYNEQFF
TRBJ1-4 16 once TRBV5-5 CASSSPPRGDNEKLFF